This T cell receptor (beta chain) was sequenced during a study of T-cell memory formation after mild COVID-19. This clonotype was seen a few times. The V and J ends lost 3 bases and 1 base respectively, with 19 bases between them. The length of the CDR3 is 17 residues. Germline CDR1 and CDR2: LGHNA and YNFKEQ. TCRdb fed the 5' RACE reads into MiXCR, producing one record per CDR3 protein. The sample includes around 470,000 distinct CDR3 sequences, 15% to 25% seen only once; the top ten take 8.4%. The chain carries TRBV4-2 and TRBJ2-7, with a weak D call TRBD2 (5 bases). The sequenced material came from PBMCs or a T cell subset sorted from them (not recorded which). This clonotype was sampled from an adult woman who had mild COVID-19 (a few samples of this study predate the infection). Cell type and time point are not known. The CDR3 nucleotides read TGTGCCAGCAGCCACCCTGGGAGAAGCGGATTTTCCTACGAGCAGTACTTC. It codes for CASSHPGRSGFSYEQYF.